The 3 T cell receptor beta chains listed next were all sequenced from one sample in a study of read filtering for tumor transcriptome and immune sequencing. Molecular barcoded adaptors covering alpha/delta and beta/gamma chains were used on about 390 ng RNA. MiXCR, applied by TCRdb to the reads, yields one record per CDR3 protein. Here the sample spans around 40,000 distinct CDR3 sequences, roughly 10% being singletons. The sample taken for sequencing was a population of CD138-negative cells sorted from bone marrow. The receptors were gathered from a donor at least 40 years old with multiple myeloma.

The chain's CDR3 is CASSSGQSGYTF. The CDR3 DNA follows: TGTGCCAGCAGCTCTGGACAGTCTGGCTACACCTTC. The V and J genes are TRBV7-2 and TRBJ1-2, with D possibly being TRBD1 (6 bases). Trimming removed 4 bases from V and 7 bases from J, with 10 bases in between. The CDR3 is 12 amino acids. Germline values: CDR1 SGHTA, CDR2 FQGNSA.

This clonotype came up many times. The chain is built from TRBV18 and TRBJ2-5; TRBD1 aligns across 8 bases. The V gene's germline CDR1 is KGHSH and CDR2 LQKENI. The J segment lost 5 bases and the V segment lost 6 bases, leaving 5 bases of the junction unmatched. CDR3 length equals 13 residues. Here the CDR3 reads CASSGQGWETQYF. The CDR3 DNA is TGTGCCAGCTCCGGACAGGGCTGGGAGACCCAGTACTTC.

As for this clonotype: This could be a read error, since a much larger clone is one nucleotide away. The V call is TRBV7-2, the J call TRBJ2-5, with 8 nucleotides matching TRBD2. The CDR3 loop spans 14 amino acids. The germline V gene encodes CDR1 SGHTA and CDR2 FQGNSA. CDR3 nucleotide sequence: TGTTCCAGCAGCCGGGGGGGCCTAGGGGAGACCCAGTACTTC. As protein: CSSSRGGLGETQYF.